This entry lists 15 T cell receptor beta chains sequenced from one sample in a study of blood T cell repertoires in COVID-19. The protocol was immunoSEQ multiplex PCR, while the TCRdb copy is restricted to in-frame clones and leaves out a portion. This sample has about 300,000 clones, with about four fifths found just once. The specimen was peripheral blood. All receptors come from a human donor with COVID-19, enrolled during active disease. The donor label of this sample is uncertain.

This chain connects TRBV11-2 to TRBJ2-3; D is unresolved. In germline, CDR1 is SGHAT, CDR2 FQNNGV. V lost 3 bases and J lost 0, with 16 bases in between. The length of the CDR3 is 17 residues. This CDR3 reads CASSLLSYLSSTDTQYF. The CDR3 coding sequence is TGTGCCAGCAGCTTGCTTTCCTACCTGTCTAGCACAGATACGCAGTATTTT.

The V gene is TRBV6-5, the J gene TRBJ1-3; D is possibly TRBD1 (5 bases). This CDR3 is built from 12 residues. CDR1 MNHEY and CDR2 SVGAGI come from the germline V gene. V was trimmed by 8 bases and J by 0 bases, leaving 5 bases between them. The CDR3 DNA sequence: TGTGCCAGCGGGGCCTCTGGAAACACCATATATTTT. Protein: CASGASGNTIYF.

The gene calls are TRBV5-4 and TRBJ2-1; TRBD2 agrees at 9 bases. J was trimmed by 7 bases and V by 0 bases; bases with no gene match: 8. The germline V gene has CDR1 SGHNT and CDR2 YYREEE (reference sequence). The CDR3 has 16 residues. CDR3 sequence (DNA): TGTGCCAGCAGCTTGGTAAGAGCGGGAGGACTGAATGAGCAGTTCTTC. Its translation: CASSLVRAGGLNEQFF.

The chain combines TRBV7-8 with TRBJ2-1; 8 bases match TRBD2. The CDR3 is made up of 15 amino acids. The V gene end was trimmed by 3 bases and the J gene end by 6 bases; junction bases not matched to a gene: 7. Per germline, CDR1 SGHVS and CDR2 FQNEAQ. The CDR3: CASSLVSGSGNEQFF. For the CDR3, the DNA is TGTGCCAGCAGCTTGGTGAGCGGGAGCGGCAATGAGCAGTTCTTC.

CDR3 coding DNA: TGTGCCAGCAGTTACCAGACTAGCGGGACCCATGAGCAGTTCTTC. Translation: CASSYQTSGTHEQFF. This chain connects TRBV6-5 to TRBJ2-1, with 11 bases matching TRBD2. Germline CDR1 reads MNHEY; CDR2 reads SVGAGI. The CDR3 totals 15 residues. V was clipped by 2 bases and J by 8 bases; unmatched bases: 5.

J is TRBJ1-5 and V is TRBV7-2, with D perhaps matching TRBD1 (6 bases). CDR3 length: 15 amino acids. Germline assignment: CDR1 SGHTA and CDR2 FQGNSA. Trimming removed 2 bases from V and 3 bases from J, with 11 bases in between. This chain's CDR3 is CASSLTGIYNQPQHF. In DNA, the CDR3 is TGTGCCAGCAGCTTAACAGGGATCTACAATCAGCCCCAGCATTTT. Looking up the rest from reference TRBV7-2 and TRBJ1-5 gives the full variable domain: GAGVSQSPSNKVTEKGKDVELRCDPISGHTALYWYRQSLGQGLEFLIYFQGNSAPDKSGLPSDRFSAERTGGSVSTLTIQRTQQEDSAVYLCASSLTGIYNQPQHFGDGTRLSIL.

This chain connects TRBV10-3 to TRBJ2-7, with a tentative D call TRBD1 (5 bases). The CDR3 runs 15 residues. Trimming pared 5 bases from V and 0 bases from J, leaving 14 bases between. CDR1 and CDR2 from the germline V gene are ENHRY and SYGVKD. This CDR3 is CAISQPQGSSYEQYF. Here the CDR3 DNA reads TGTGCCATCAGTCAACCTCAGGGTTCCTCCTACGAGCAGTACTTC.

J is TRBJ1-6 and V is TRBV3-1 (or the pseudogene TRBV3-2), with D perhaps matching TRBD1 (5 bases). There are 15 residues in the CDR3. CDR1 is LGHDT, CDR2 YNNKEL, per germline (reference sequence). V gave up 4 bases and J gave up 10 bases, with 17 bases separating them. CDR3 DNA: TGTGCCAGCAGCCGATCCGGGACGGAGGGCTCACCCCTCCACTTT. Protein sequence: CASSRSGTEGSPLHF.

The genes are TRBV19 and TRBJ2-1; 8 nucleotides align to TRBD1. The trim removed 2 bases at V and 7 bases at J, leaving 10 bases unmatched. CDR1 is LNHDA, CDR2 SQIVND, per germline (reference sequence). The CDR3 runs 16 residues. CDR3: CASSIYSGQVFNEQFF. As DNA, the CDR3 is TGTGCCAGTAGTATATATTCGGGACAGGTCTTTAATGAGCAGTTCTTC.

V is TRBV28 and J is TRBJ1-2; D perhaps matches TRBD1 (6 bases). The CDR3 has 14 amino acids. V was shortened by 5 bases and J by 4 bases, with 14 bases between the two germline ends. Germline V gene data show CDR1 as MDHEN and CDR2 as SYDVKM. DNA for the CDR3: TGTGCCAGCAGTATTAACCCGGACAGCTATGGCTACACCTTC. Its translation is CASSINPDSYGYTF.

The gene calls are TRBV7-8 and TRBJ2-1, with a tentative D call TRBD2 (5 bases). V was clipped by 0 bases and J by 4 bases, with 7 bases between them. Germline assignment: CDR1 SGHVS and CDR2 FQNEAQ. This CDR3 region has 14 residues. CDR3 residues: CASSLAGEYNEQFF. The DNA for the CDR3 is TGTGCCAGCAGCTTAGCGGGAGAATACAATGAGCAGTTCTTC. Filled out from reference TRBV7-8 and TRBJ2-1, the complete variable domain reads GAGVSQSPRYKVAKRGQDVALRCDPISGHVSLFWYQQALGQGPEFLTYFQNEAQLDKSGLPSDRFFAERPEGSVSTLKIQRTQQEDSAVYLCASSLAGEYNEQFFGPGTRLTVL.

As regards this clone: The sample carries other DNA sequences with the same CDR3. The chain couples TRBV30 to TRBJ1-4, with 8 bases identical to TRBD1. The J segment lost 5 bases and the V segment lost 4 bases, leaving 9 bases of the junction unmatched. Germline lookup yields CDR1 GTSNPN and CDR2 SVGIG (reference sequence). This CDR3 spans 15 amino acids. The CDR3 here is CAWKRDRGENEKLFF. The CDR3 coding sequence is TGTGCCTGGAAGCGAGACAGGGGCGAAAATGAAAAACTGTTTTTT.

V gene TRBV27 combines with J gene TRBJ2-5; a weak D match, TRBD2 (6 bases). The germline V gene encodes CDR1 MNHEY and CDR2 SMNVEV (reference sequence). V dropped 4 bases and J dropped 1 base, with 10 bases sitting between them. The CDR3 is made up of 14 amino acids. CDR3 sequence (DNA): TGTGCCAGCAGTTCAAGGGACTCCCAAGAGACCCAGTACTTC. Translated, it gives CASSSRDSQETQYF.

The CDR3 bases are TGCGCCAGCAGCACTGGGACTAGCGGGAGGGCCGGAGGGGGGATTGAGCAGTTCTTC. Translated: CASSTGTSGRAGGGIEQFF. The chain is built from TRBV5-1 and TRBJ2-1, with 16 bases lining up with TRBD2. With V trimmed by 4 bases and J by 9 bases, 16 bases remained unmatched. Germline CDR1 and CDR2: SGHRS and YFSETQ. The CDR3 has 19 residues.

This chain links TRBV7-2 with TRBJ2-5; 7 nucleotides match TRBD2. The junction had 6 bases not matched to a gene; V was cut back by 3 bases and J by 5 bases. The CDR3 contains 14 residues. Looked up from germline, CDR1 is SGHTA and CDR2 is FQGNSA. CDR3: CASSLRAGEETQYF. CDR3 nucleotides: TGTGCCAGCAGCTTGCGGGCGGGGGAGGAGACCCAGTACTTC.